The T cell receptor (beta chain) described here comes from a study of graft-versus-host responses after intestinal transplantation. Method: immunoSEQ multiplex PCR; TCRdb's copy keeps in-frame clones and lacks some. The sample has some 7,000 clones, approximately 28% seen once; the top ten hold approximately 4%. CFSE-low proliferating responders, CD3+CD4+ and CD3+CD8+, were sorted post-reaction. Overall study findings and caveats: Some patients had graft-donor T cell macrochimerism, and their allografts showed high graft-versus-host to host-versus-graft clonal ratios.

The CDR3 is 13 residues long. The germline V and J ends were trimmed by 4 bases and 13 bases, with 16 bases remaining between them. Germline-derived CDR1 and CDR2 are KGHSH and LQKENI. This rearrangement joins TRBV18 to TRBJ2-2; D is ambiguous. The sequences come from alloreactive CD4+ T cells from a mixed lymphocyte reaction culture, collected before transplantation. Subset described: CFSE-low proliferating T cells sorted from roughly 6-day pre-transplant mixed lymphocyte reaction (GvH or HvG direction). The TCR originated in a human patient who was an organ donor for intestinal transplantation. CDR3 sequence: CASSLIPHMRLFF. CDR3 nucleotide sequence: TGTGCCAGCTCACTCATCCCCCATATGAGGCTGTTTTTT.